This T cell receptor beta chain emerged from a study of OX40 agonist ivuxolimab in advanced cancers. About the research overall: Patients were treated with ivuxolimab, an agonistic anti-OX40 (CD134) antibody. Patients received ivuxolimab, an intravenous treatment, every 2 weeks at 0.01 to 10 mg/kg. Notes on the study in general: At doses 0.1 to 3.0 mg/kg, CD4+ and CD8+ clones expanded.

The table lists this clone with a count of one. The antigen is not known. The data were produced by immunoSEQ multiplex PCR, yet TCRdb's version contains in-frame clones alone and is incomplete. In the table there are about 64,000 clones, around four fifths of which are singletons. Patients who had autoimmune disease history or got systemic immunosuppression were left out. V lost 4 bases to trimming and J lost 0 bases, with 13 bases between them. The CDR3 length is 16 residues. CDR1 and CDR2 from the germline V gene are LNHDA and SQIVND (reference sequence). This TCR was sampled from an adult with an advanced solid tumor such as melanoma, head and neck, liver or kidney cancer. Sequencing used CD4+ or CD8+ T cells sorted from blood, obtained in a trial of the OX40 agonist ivuxolimab. The chain has TRBV19 and TRBJ1-3; D may be TRBD1 (6 bases). As DNA, the CDR3 is TGTGCCAGTAGTACGATGGGGGCCGACTCTGGAAACACCATATATTTT. Protein: CASSTMGADSGNTIYF.